The clone carrying this TCR beta chain was counted between two and nine times. Its target is unknown. The CDR3 covers 12 residues. V was clipped by 5 bases and J by 0 bases, with 5 bases between them. Germline V CDR1 and CDR2: MDHEN, SYDVKM. Repertoires were generated with immunoSEQ multiplex PCR, while TCRdb's copy carries only in-frame clones and drops some. The sample holds approximately 250,000 clones; 60% to 70% are singletons and the top ten take roughly 10%. The sample belongs to a study of shared clonotypes between healthy human individuals. Overall study results and limits: Though the depth was large, rarefaction showed that sorted-subset sequencing was incomplete.

Specimen: memory CD4+ T cells sorted from blood. Subset denoted: CD45RA-negative fraction. The V call is TRBV28, the J call TRBJ2-7; D is undetermined. This TCR was sampled from a man under 40 in good health. The CDR3 is CASSGSSYEQYF. The CDR3 DNA follows: TGTGCCAGCAGTGGATCCTCCTACGAGCAGTACTTC. Filled out from reference TRBV28 and TRBJ2-7, the complete variable domain reads DVKVTQSSRYLVKRTGEKVFLECVQDMDHENMFWYRQDPGLGLRLIYFSYDVKMKEKGDIPEGYSVSREKKERFSLILESASTNQTSMYLCASSGSSYEQYFGPGTRLTVT.